These T cell receptor beta chains were read from a single sample in a study of blood T cells in healthy people across ages. TCRdb re-called the 5' RACE reads through MiXCR, storing one row per CDR3 protein. The sample consists of under 2 million distinct CDR3 sequences, 34% of them appearing once. The sequenced material came from blood. These receptors came from a woman aged 25 to 39 in good health. Both conserved end residues are part of each CDR3. A D gene is named only where the DNA matches it firmly. For some rows the clone size is stated as once, few or many, or as a class when expanded; others skip it.

clone size,V gene,J gene,D gene,CDR3 DNA,CDR3 protein
.,TRBV7-8,TRBJ2-1,TRBD2,TGTGCCAGCGGTACATATAGCGGGAGGACCGCCTACAATGAGCAGTTCTTC,CASGTYSGRTAYNEQFF
.,TRBV6-1,TRBJ2-1,.,TGTGCCAGCAGGTACAATGAGCAGTTCTTC,CASRYNEQFF
few,TRBV6-2/TRBV6-3,TRBJ2-7,.,TGTGCCAGCAGTCCATTTTTTCGTGGAAACTACGAGCAGTACTTC,CASSPFFRGNYEQYF
.,TRBV7-9,TRBJ1-5,.,TGTGCCAGCAGCTTAGACGGCTCAGGAGATGGGCCCCAGCATTTT,CASSLDGSGDGPQHF
many,TRBV7-3,TRBJ2-3,.,TGTGCCAGCAGCTTAACTGGGGTATCGACAGATACGCAGTATTTT,CASSLTGVSTDTQYF
.,TRBV30,TRBJ2-2,.,TGTGCCTGGAGTGACAGTTTCGGCGGGGAGCTGTTTTTT,CAWSDSFGGELFF
many,TRBV28,TRBJ1-2,.,TGTGCCAGCAGTATCGAAAGAGGGTTCGAAAAGGCCCATGGCTACACCTTC,CASSIERGFEKAHGYTF
.,TRBV6-6,TRBJ1-5,.,TGTGCCAGCAGTTACTTGCACGGGAGTCCCAATCAGCCCCAGCATTTT,CASSYLHGSPNQPQHF
.,TRBV20-1,TRBJ2-3,TRBD2,TGCAGTGCCCCTAGGCCGGGGGGGTCCGATACGCAGTATTTT,CSAPRPGGSDTQYF
.,TRBV6-1,TRBJ1-5,.,TGTGCCAGCCTGGTGGACGGAGAACGCAATCAGCCCCAGCATTTT,CASLVDGERNQPQHF
.,TRBV6-2/TRBV6-3,TRBJ2-5,TRBD2,TGTGCCAGCAGTCCCCGGACTAGATGGGAGACCCAGTACTTC,CASSPRTRWETQYF
many,TRBV6-2/TRBV6-3,TRBJ2-7,TRBD2,TGTGCCAGCAGCCTCGGGGGGAAATCCTACGAGCAGTACTTC,CASSLGGKSYEQYF
.,TRBV4-1,TRBJ2-7,.,TGCGCCAGCAGCCGAGAGTGGAGTCCCTCCTACGAGCAGTACTTC,CASSREWSPSYEQYF
.,TRBV6-1,TRBJ1-6,.,TGTGCCAGCAGTGTTCAAATAGGACAGACATCCAATTCACCCCTCCACTTT,CASSVQIGQTSNSPLHF
.,TRBV5-1,TRBJ2-1,TRBD1,TGCGCCAGCAGCTTCGGACAGGCTAGGGATGAGCAGTTCTTC,CASSFGQARDEQFF
.,TRBV20-1,TRBJ2-3,.,TGCAGTGCTGAGGGGCGGAGAGAGACAGATACGCAGTATTTT,CSAEGRRETDTQYF
.,TRBV2,TRBJ2-7,.,TGTGCCACCCAGGGTCACGAGCAGTACTTC,CATQGHEQYF
many,TRBV29-1,TRBJ2-7,.,TGCAGCGTTGAGGACGACATCGCCTACGAGCAGTACTTC,CSVEDDIAYEQYF
.,TRBV7-8,TRBJ2-1,.,TGTGCCAGCAGCTTAGCGGGGAGCGGGCGGGCGCCTCTTTTGTGGCAGTTCTTC,CASSLAGSGRAPLLWQFF
.,TRBV3-1,TRBJ2-5,TRBD2,TGTGCCAGCAGCCTGGGACTACCTCCTGAAGGGCGGTACTTC,CASSLGLPPEGRYF
few,TRBV5-1,TRBJ2-7,.,TGCGCCAGCAGCCCAGAAGCGACAGAAAACTACGAGCAGTACTTC,CASSPEATENYEQYF
many,TRBV27,TRBJ2-1,.,TGTGCCAGCAGTTTGGGCCATGAGCAGTTCTTC,CASSLGHEQFF
.,TRBV20-1,TRBJ1-5,.,TGCAGTGCCATGGGTTCCGGGAGCAATCAGCCCCAGCATTTT,CSAMGSGSNQPQHF